Listed here is a single T cell receptor beta chain. The antigen remains undetermined. The sample comes from a study of T-cell memory formation after mild COVID-19. Study findings and constraints: A second wave expanding day 15 to 37 was CD4+-biased; contracting clones were balanced. Researchers could not confirm that second-wave clones peaking on day 37 targeted SARS-CoV-2.

TCRdb re-analysed the 5' RACE reads in MiXCR, keeping a single row per CDR3 protein. The sample holds 270,000 or so distinct CDR3 sequences, 15% to 20% seen once. CDR3 length equals 15 residues. The ends were cut back, 4 bases at V and 3 bases at J, with 16 bases in the middle. Per the germline V gene, CDR1 is ENHRY and CDR2 is SYGVKD. This clonotype originated in a man aged 18 to 35 who had mild COVID-19 (a few samples of this study predate the infection). Cell type and time point are not known. Sequenced sample: PBMCs or a T cell subset sorted from them (not recorded which). This chain uses TRBV10-3 with TRBJ2-7; D perhaps matches TRBD2 (5 bases). In nucleotides, the CDR3 is TGTGCCATCAGTGCCGCGAGAGGGATACTCTACGAGCAGTACTTC. The encoded protein is CAISAARGILYEQYF.